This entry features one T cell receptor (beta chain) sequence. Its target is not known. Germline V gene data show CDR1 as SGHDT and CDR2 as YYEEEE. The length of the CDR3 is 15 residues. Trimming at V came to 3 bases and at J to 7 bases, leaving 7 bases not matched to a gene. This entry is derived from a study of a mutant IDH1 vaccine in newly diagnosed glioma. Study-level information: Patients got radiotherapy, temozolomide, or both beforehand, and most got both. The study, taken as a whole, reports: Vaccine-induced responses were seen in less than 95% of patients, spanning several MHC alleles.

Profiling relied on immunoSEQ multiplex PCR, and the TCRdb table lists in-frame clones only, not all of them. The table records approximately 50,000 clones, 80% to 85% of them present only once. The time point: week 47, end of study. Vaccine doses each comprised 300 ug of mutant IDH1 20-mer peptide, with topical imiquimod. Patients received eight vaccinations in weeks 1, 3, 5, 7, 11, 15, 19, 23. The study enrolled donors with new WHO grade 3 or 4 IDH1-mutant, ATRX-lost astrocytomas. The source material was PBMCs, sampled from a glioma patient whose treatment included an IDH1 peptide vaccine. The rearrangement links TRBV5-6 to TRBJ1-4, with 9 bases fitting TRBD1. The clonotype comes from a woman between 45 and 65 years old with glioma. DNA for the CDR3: TGTGCCAGCAGCTACGGGACAGGGAATGGTGAAAAACTGTTTTTT. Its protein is CASSYGTGNGEKLFF.